The clone carrying this TCR beta chain showed up many times. Its antigen remains unidentified. These data are taken from a study of T cell repertoires in cytomegalovirus infection. As for the study in general: Matching HLA type, along with CMV infection, was indicated by public TCR beta signatures. Whole-study findings and limits: People with CMV and the relevant HLA were identified by cumulative public TCR beta family frequency. CMV-specific TCR beta clonotypes restricted by HLA-C were the ones dominating the ex vivo response.

V shed 9 bases and J shed 1 base, with 16 bases lying between them. This CDR3 has 16 residues. Germline lookup yields CDR1 MDHEN and CDR2 SYDVKM. TCRdb re-called the reads through MiXCR, storing one row per CDR3 protein. The data contain under 850,000 distinct CDR3 sequences, roughly a third of them singletons. This chain joins TRBV28 and TRBJ2-6; either TRBD1 or TRBD2 may fit D (6 bases each). This sequence was found in a human donor in good health (CMV status not recorded). Some clones in this sample may be carry-over from other donors' samples. Sequencing used PBMCs. CDR3 DNA sequence: TGTGCCAGTACCCGCGAGGGGGGATCTGGGGCCAACGTCCTGACTTTC. Its translation: CASTREGGSGANVLTF.